What follows are 23 T cell receptor beta chains derived from one specimen sequenced in a study of response to subunit inactivated influenza vaccine. TCRdb re-called the RT-PCR reads through MiXCR, storing one row per CDR3 protein. This sample has hundreds of thousands of distinct CDR3 sequences, with 18% found just once. Sequenced here: PBMCs from blood, sampled roughly 5 days after vaccination. These TCRs come from a middle-aged man who received an inactivated influenza vaccine.

The chain carries TRBV9 and TRBJ2-7; 8 bases line up with TRBD2. The CDR3 is 15 residues long. CDR1 is SGDLS and CDR2 is YYNGEE in the germline V gene. V was pared by 3 bases and J by 5 bases, with 10 bases of the junction left unmatched. CDR3 bases: TGTGCCAGCAGCGCGGGGGGCGGGAGGACCCACGAGCAGTACTTC. This sequence encodes CASSAGGGRTHEQYF.

The sample holds a few counts of this clonotype. The chain couples TRBV29-1 to TRBJ2-3, with D maybe TRBD2 (5 bases). CDR1 and CDR2 from the germline V gene are SQVTM and ANQGSEA. The ends were cut back, 7 bases at V and 3 bases at J, with 17 bases in the middle. The CDR3 is 14 residues long. CDR3 nucleotide sequence: TGCAGCGGCTCCTGGGCCTCGGGGACAGATACGCAGTATTTT. It specifies CSGSWASGTDTQYF.

This clonotype was counted between two and nine times. The chain joins TRBV27 to TRBJ2-7, with 10 bases lining up with TRBD1. CDR1 is MNHEY, CDR2 SMNVEV, per germline (reference sequence). The J segment lost 1 base and the V segment lost 4 bases, leaving 4 bases of the junction unmatched. CDR3 length: 15 amino acids. CDR3 nucleotide sequence: TGTGCCAGCAGTTCCGGGACAGGGGATTCCTACGAGCAGTACTTC. Its protein is CASSSGTGDSYEQYF.

There are a few counts of this clonotype. The chain carries TRBV28 and TRBJ2-1, with TRBD1 identical over 8 bases. Germline trimming cut 4 bases from V and 7 bases from J; bases unmatched to any gene: 15. The CDR3 is 17 residues long. The germline V gene encodes CDR1 MDHEN and CDR2 SYDVKM. CDR3 nucleotides: TGTGCCAGCAGTTCCCGCCCCCAGGGGGCGTTGAGTAATGAGCAGTTCTTC. Protein sequence: CASSSRPQGALSNEQFF.

This clonotype has just a few counts. J is TRBJ1-1 and V is TRBV27; 10 positions match TRBD1. J gave up 3 bases and V 4 bases, and 5 bases lay outside the gene matches. There are 15 residues in the CDR3. Germline CDR1 MNHEY, CDR2 SMNVEV (reference sequence). The CDR3 bases are TGTGCCAGCAGTTCAGGGACAGGGGTGTACACTGAAGCTTTCTTT. The encoded protein is CASSSGTGVYTEAFF.

V is TRBV3-1 and J is TRBJ1-1; D gene ambiguous. The CDR3 is made up of 17 amino acids. Germline V CDR1 and CDR2: LGHDT, YNNKEL (reference sequence). Between the trimmed V and J ends, which lost 4 bases and 4 bases, there was a span of 22 bases. The DNA for the CDR3 is TGTGCCAGCAGCCCTTTACTCGGAGGGTGGGGTGGCACTGAAGCTTTCTTT. This encodes CASSPLLGGWGGTEAFF. The variable domain in full, with the rest retrieved from reference TRBV3-1 and TRBJ1-1, is DTAVSQTPKYLVTQMGNDKSIKCEQNLGHDTMYWYKQDSKKFLKIMFSYNNKELIINETVPNRFSPKSPDKAHLNLHINSLELGDSAVYFCASSPLLGGWGGTEAFFGQGTRLTVV.

There are a few counts of this clonotype. The chain combines TRBV10-3 with TRBJ2-7; TRBD1 or TRBD2 may be the D gene (6 bases each). The germline CDR1 and CDR2 sequences are ENHRY and SYGVKD. The CDR3 is 14 residues long. Trimming pared 11 bases from V and 1 base from J, leaving 18 bases between. CDR3 DNA sequence: TGTGCCGTACAACCGCGGGACATGTCCTACGAGCAGTACTTC. It encodes CAVQPRDMSYEQYF.

J is TRBJ2-7 and V is TRBV12-3 or TRBV12-4, with 9 bases fitting TRBD1. The trim removed 5 bases at V and 5 bases at J, leaving 7 bases unmatched. This CDR3 spans 14 amino acids. CDR3 sequence reads: CASSLWTGENEQYF. The CDR3 DNA is TGTGCCAGCAGTCTGTGGACAGGGGAGAACGAGCAGTACTTC.

This clonotype was observed a handful of times. The chain employs TRBV12-3 or TRBV12-4 and TRBJ1-1, with 7 bases fitting TRBD1. The CDR3 is 14 residues long. V lost 7 bases to trimming and J lost 4 bases; unmatched junction nucleotides: 9. The CDR3: CASTEQGKVTEAFF. The CDR3, as DNA: TGTGCCAGCACCGAACAGGGGAAGGTCACTGAAGCTTTCTTT.

This clonotype was detected a few times. The CDR3 nucleotides read TGTGCCAGCAGTGCAGGACTAGCGGGATCGCCGGCCGTCAATGAGCAGTTCTTC. This gives the protein CASSAGLAGSPAVNEQFF. This chain links TRBV9 with TRBJ2-1; 12 nucleotides agree with TRBD2. Unmatched junction bases numbered 15, after V lost 5 bases and J lost 6 bases. The CDR3 contains 18 residues. CDR1 SGDLS and CDR2 YYNGEE come from the germline V gene.

The chain links TRBV6-5 to TRBJ2-2; no definite D call. This CDR3 contains 15 residues. V dropped 2 bases and J dropped 2 bases, with 9 bases sitting between them. The V gene's germline CDR1 is MNHEY and CDR2 SVGAGI. This chain's CDR3 is CASSYVTLNTGELFF. DNA of the CDR3: TGTGCCAGCAGTTACGTTACACTAAACACCGGGGAGCTGTTTTTT.

This clonotype has at least ten counts. The chain recombines TRBV12-3 or TRBV12-4 with TRBJ2-6; unclear D gene. Trimming took 5 bases from V and 0 from J, leaving 14 bases between them. The CDR3 spans 17 residues. The CDR3 DNA follows: TGTGCCAGCAGTGAAACGAGACGGTACTCTGGGGCCAACGTCCTGACTTTC. It translates to CASSETRRYSGANVLTF.

The V call is TRBV10-3, the J call TRBJ2-5; D might be TRBD1 or TRBD2, each matching 5 bases. Deletions cut 6 bases from V and 4 bases from J, with 12 bases between. CDR1 and CDR2 from the germline V gene are ENHRY and SYGVKD. The CDR3 length is 13 residues. The CDR3 sequence is CAIRAQRGETQYF. The CDR3 nucleotides are TGTGCCATCAGGGCGCAGAGGGGAGAGACCCAGTACTTC.

This clonotype showed up just once. The chain is built from TRBV5-1 and TRBJ2-3; TRBD2 matches at 10 bases. Per germline, CDR1 SGHRS and CDR2 YFSETQ. CDR3 size: 16 residues. The V segment lost 4 bases and the J segment 0 bases; nucleotides outside the gene matches: 5. The CDR3 here is CASSRLAGSSTDTQYF. DNA for the CDR3: TGCGCCAGCAGCCGACTAGCGGGTTCTAGCACAGATACGCAGTATTTT.

The sample holds one count of this clonotype. The gene calls are TRBV6-1 and TRBJ2-7; TRBD1 matches 7 bases. V dropped 7 bases and J dropped 3; count of bases not matched to a gene: 6. The CDR3 length is 13 residues. CDR1 and CDR2 (germline): MNHNS, SASEGT. As DNA, the CDR3 is TGTGCCAGCAAAACCGGGACAGACTACGAGCAGTACTTC. It specifies CASKTGTDYEQYF.

This clonotype was recorded a few times. The chain carries TRBV4-1 and TRBJ2-3; 8 nucleotides agree with TRBD2. The length of the CDR3 is 18 residues. From germline, CDR1 is MGHRA and CDR2 YSYEKL. The V gene end was trimmed by 0 bases and the J gene end by 2 bases; junction bases not matched to a gene: 10. DNA of the CDR3: TGCGCCAGCAGCCAAGATCCTACGGGGGGGGGAATCACAGATACGCAGTATTTT. Translating it yields CASSQDPTGGGITDTQYF.

This clonotype was seen a handful of times. The V gene is TRBV7-2, the J gene TRBJ2-7; D is unclear. CDR1 and CDR2 from the germline V gene are SGHTA and FQGNSA. The CDR3 has 13 residues. The V end was cut by 3 bases, the J end by 4 bases, with 10 bases between. This CDR3 is CASSFTLLYEQYF. The CDR3, as DNA: TGTGCCAGCAGCTTCACCCTTCTATACGAGCAGTACTTC.

The chain has TRBV6-6 and TRBJ1-5; D might be TRBD1 (5 bases). Trimming left V 2 bases short and J 7 bases short, with 9 bases between. Germline V lookup: CDR1 MNHNY, CDR2 SVGAGI (reference sequence). The CDR3 is 13 amino acids. The CDR3 DNA follows: TGTGCCAGCAGTTACGAGAGGGACCAGCCCCAGCATTTT. Translating it yields CASSYERDQPQHF.

Only a few counts were recorded for this clonotype. The chain combines TRBV5-1 with TRBJ1-6, with 11 bases lining up with TRBD1. CDR3 length: 18 amino acids. Germline CDR1 reads SGHRS; CDR2 reads YFSETQ. With 0 bases clipped from V and 10 bases from J, the junction kept 12 bases outside the gene matches. CDR3 region: CASSLDGTGGPTRSPLHF. In nucleotides, the CDR3 is TGCGCCAGCAGCTTGGACGGGACAGGGGGTCCAACTCGGTCACCCCTCCACTTT.

J is TRBJ2-2 and V is TRBV7-3, with 11 bases fitting TRBD2. The CDR3 is made up of 17 amino acids. With 5 bases clipped from V and 5 bases from J, the junction kept 10 bases outside the gene matches. The V gene's germline CDR1 is SGHTA and CDR2 FQGTGA. The CDR3 DNA is TGTGCCAGCAGCCCTGGACTAGCGGGTGTGCGGACCGGGGAGCTGTTTTTT. Amino acids: CASSPGLAGVRTGELFF.

The V gene is TRBV7-2, the J gene TRBJ2-7; D may be TRBD1 (6 bases). Trimming removed 3 bases from V and 2 bases from J, with 14 bases in between. Germline V gene lookup returns CDR1 SGHTA and CDR2 FQGNSA. CDR3 size: 15 residues. Here the CDR3 reads CASSFDSRGPYEQYF. For the CDR3, the DNA is TGTGCCAGCAGCTTCGACAGCAGGGGCCCCTACGAGCAGTACTTC.

This clonotype was counted only a few times. This chain uses TRBV20-1 with TRBJ2-5, with 7 bases that match TRBD1. The V gene end was trimmed by 0 bases and the J gene end by 5 bases; junction bases not matched to a gene: 6. Germline CDR1 is DFQATT and CDR2 is SNEGSKA (reference sequence). The CDR3 contains 14 residues. This CDR3 is CSARDNRGQETQYF. CDR3 coding DNA: TGCAGTGCTAGAGATAATAGGGGGCAGGAGACCCAGTACTTC.

About this clonotype: Being one base from a much bigger clone, this may be a read error. The chain joins TRBV9 to TRBJ2-1; D ambiguous. CDR3 size: 15 residues. CDR1 and CDR2 from the germline V gene are SGDLS and YYNGEE. Trimming cost V 0 bases and J 0 bases, with 7 bases left between them. As DNA, the CDR3 is TGTGCCAGCAGCGTAGCGGTAGTCTCCTACAATGAGCAGTTCTTC. Amino acid sequence: CASSVAVVSYNEQFF.